The 27 T cell receptor beta chains in this list originate from one sample, sequenced in a study of OX40 agonist ivuxolimab in advanced cancers. To prepare the library, the immunoSEQ multiplex PCR assay was applied. TCRdb mirrors the immuneACCESS table, restricted to in-frame sequences. Some clones are absent from its copies; in checked studies, under half trace to an unresolved V gene, and the reason for the others is unknown. In all, the sample holds roughly 20,000 clones, and roughly 74% of those were seen once. The ten largest clones add up to 20% to 30% of the sample. The sample was CD4+ or CD8+ T cells sorted from blood, taken in a trial of the OX40 agonist ivuxolimab. Source of these receptors: an adult with an advanced solid tumor such as melanoma, head and neck, liver or kidney cancer.

This clone showed up just a few times. J is TRBJ2-7 and V is TRBV2, with 9 positions matching TRBD1. The germline V gene has CDR1 SNHLY and CDR2 FYNNEI. The CDR3 runs to 16 residues. V lost 6 bases and J lost 7; bases outside the gene matches: 16. The CDR3 sequence: CASSQIPGQGGLEQYF. CDR3 DNA: TGTGCCAGCAGCCAAATACCGGGACAGGGAGGCTTGGAGCAGTACTTC.

V usage is TRBV10-3 and J usage is TRBJ1-1, with 9 bases identical to TRBD1. Losses at the gene ends were 3 bases for V and 7 bases for J; bases not matched to a gene: 9. This CDR3 has 15 amino acids. Looked up from germline, CDR1 is ENHRY and CDR2 is SYGVKD. Here the CDR3 reads CAISESAGQGHEAFF. For the CDR3, the DNA is TGTGCCATCAGTGAATCGGCGGGACAGGGCCATGAAGCTTTCTTT.

The genes are TRBV28 and TRBJ2-3; 7 bases agree with TRBD2. The CDR3 totals 14 residues. CDR1 MDHEN and CDR2 SYDVKM come from the germline V gene. V lost 3 bases to trimming and J lost 6 bases; unmatched junction nucleotides: 6. Here the CDR3 reads CASSLAGRADTQYF. DNA for the CDR3: TGTGCCAGCAGTTTGGCAGGGAGGGCGGATACGCAGTATTTT.

This sequence joins TRBV6-6 and TRBJ2-2; D not certain. V shed 4 bases and J shed 1 base, with 7 bases lying between them. CDR1 MNHNY and CDR2 SVGAGI come from the germline V gene (reference sequence). The CDR3 contains 14 residues. CDR3 loop: CASSFGENTGELFF. For the CDR3, the DNA is TGTGCCAGCAGTTTTGGAGAGAACACCGGGGAGCTGTTTTTT.

This chain links TRBV2 with TRBJ2-3; possible D gene TRBD2, 6 bases. This CDR3 has 17 residues. V was pared by 1 base and J by 0 bases, with 14 bases between. Per germline, CDR1 SNHLY and CDR2 FYNNEI. DNA of the CDR3: TGTGCCAGCAGTGAAGGTGTAGCGGAATCTAGCACAGATACGCAGTATTTT. Translation gives CASSEGVAESSTDTQYF.

This chain joins TRBV5-6 and TRBJ2-7, with D tentatively TRBD2 (5 bases). Germline V gene sequence: CDR1 SGHDT, CDR2 YYEEEE. V was pared by 0 bases and J by 2 bases, with 9 bases between. The CDR3 runs to 14 residues. The CDR3 loop reads CASSLGGIPYEQYF. Written as DNA, the CDR3 is TGTGCCAGCAGCTTGGGAGGGATTCCCTACGAGCAGTACTTC.

This chain joins TRBV4-2 and TRBJ1-6, with 7 positions matching TRBD1. The germline V gene has CDR1 LGHNA and CDR2 YNFKEQ. CDR3 length: 13 amino acids. The V gene end was trimmed by 2 bases and the J gene end by 9 bases; junction bases not matched to a gene: 1. CDR3 DNA sequence: TGTGCCAGCAGCCAACACAGGGGTTCACCCCTCCACTTT. It encodes CASSQHRGSPLHF.

The chain recombines TRBV7-9 with TRBJ2-1; possible D gene TRBD1, 6 bases. Trimming left V 3 bases short and J 5 bases short, with 11 bases between. CDR1 and CDR2 from the germline V gene are SEHNR and FQNEAQ (reference sequence). The CDR3 spans 14 residues. This CDR3 is CASSFAGVDNEQFF. The CDR3 DNA follows: TGTGCCAGCAGCTTCGCAGGGGTGGACAATGAGCAGTTCTTC.

For this clone: This sample also contains other DNA sequences that code for the same CDR3. In DNA, the CDR3 is TGTGCCAGCAGTTTATTGGCTGAAATCACAGATACGCAGTATTTT. It encodes CASSLLAEITDTQYF. The chain is built from TRBV28 and TRBJ2-3; D gene uncertain. This CDR3 is 15 amino acids long. The V end lost 1 base, the J end lost 2 bases, and 10 bases lay between the germline ends. Germline CDR1 MDHEN, CDR2 SYDVKM.

This clone was found a few times. J is TRBJ2-3 and V is TRBV7-9; D not certain. Per germline, CDR1 SEHNR and CDR2 FQNEAQ (reference sequence). Trimming removed 4 bases at V and 0 bases at J, with 17 bases between. This CDR3 has 17 amino acids. For the CDR3, the DNA is TGTGCCAGCAGCTCAGCCGGCCGGCTAGGAAGCACAGATACGCAGTATTTT. Its translation: CASSSAGRLGSTDTQYF.

The chain combines TRBV19 with TRBJ1-4; D gene uncertain. This CDR3 contains 16 residues. From germline, CDR1 is LNHDA and CDR2 SQIVND (reference sequence). V dropped 3 bases and J dropped 0 bases, with 11 bases sitting between them. As DNA, the CDR3 is TGTGCCAGTAGTATTTCTGGGGTTGCAACTAATGAAAAACTGTTTTTT. It specifies CASSISGVATNEKLFF.

The J gene is TRBJ1-5, the V gene TRBV28; weak D call: TRBD1 (6 bases). This CDR3 spans 14 amino acids. The V gene's germline CDR1 is MDHEN and CDR2 SYDVKM. The ends were cut back, 9 bases at V and 1 base at J, with 13 bases in the middle. The CDR3 DNA follows: TGTGCCAGTCGGGACATCTTGAGCAATCAGCCCCAGCATTTT. This gives the protein CASRDILSNQPQHF.

About this clone itself: A read error is the likely source, as a far larger clone sits one nucleotide away. V and J are TRBV5-4 and TRBJ2-1, with a possible D match to TRBD2 (6 bases). CDR3 size: 17 residues. The V gene lost 0 bases and the J gene lost 3 bases, with 16 bases spanning the gap. The germline CDR1 and CDR2 sequences are SGHNT and YYREEE (reference sequence). The CDR3 reads CASSLAGEKDFYNEQFF. In DNA, the CDR3 is TGTGCCAGCAGCTTGGCGGGAGAGAAGGATTTCTACAATGAGCAGTTCTTC.

V is TRBV14 and J is TRBJ2-1, with 14 bases matching TRBD2. Germline CDR1 is SGHDN and CDR2 is FVKESK. The V gene end was trimmed by 5 bases and the J gene end by 1 base; junction bases not matched to a gene: 7. The CDR3 has 18 residues. Here the CDR3 reads CASSYGLAGGYSYNEQFF. In DNA form, the CDR3 reads TGTGCCAGCAGCTACGGACTAGCGGGGGGTTATTCCTACAATGAGCAGTTCTTC.

This clone was seen a handful of times. The V and J genes are TRBV27 and TRBJ1-4; no definite D call. The CDR3 is made up of 14 amino acids. The germline V and J ends were trimmed by 1 base and 7 bases, with 10 bases remaining between them. Germline CDR1 is MNHEY and CDR2 is SMNVEV (reference sequence). CDR3 amino acids: CASSLFFGGEKLFF. The CDR3 DNA reads as TGTGCCAGCAGTTTATTTTTCGGCGGTGAAAAACTGTTTTTT.

The rearrangement joins TRBV28 to TRBJ1-5, with a tentative D call TRBD1 (5 bases). Germline V gene data show CDR1 as MDHEN and CDR2 as SYDVKM. Between the trimmed V and J ends, which lost 6 bases and 3 bases, there was a span of 15 bases. The CDR3 contains 15 residues. The CDR3 loop reads CASRLQDPTNQPQHF. CDR3 coding DNA: TGTGCCAGCAGACTACAGGATCCAACCAATCAGCCCCAGCATTTT.

V is TRBV10-2 and J is TRBJ2-5; 8 nucleotides match TRBD1. V shed 6 bases and J 4 bases; nucleotides not matched to a gene: 4. The CDR3 is made up of 13 amino acids. Germline CDR1 and CDR2: WSHSY and SAAADI. The DNA for the CDR3 is TGCGCCAGCAGGACAGGGGTCGGAGAGACCCAGTACTTC. Encoded protein: CASRTGVGETQYF.

The V gene is TRBV2, the J gene TRBJ1-2; 7 bases are a match to TRBD1. This CDR3 comprises 13 residues. The trim removed 2 bases at V and 3 bases at J, leaving 0 bases unmatched. Germline values: CDR1 SNHLY, CDR2 FYNNEI. Here the CDR3 DNA reads TGTGCCAGCAGTGAACAGGGGGACTATGGCTACACCTTC. It encodes CASSEQGDYGYTF.

The chain links TRBV4-1 to TRBJ2-6; D is undetermined. CDR3 length: 12 amino acids. Germline V CDR1 and CDR2: MGHRA, YSYEKL. V was clipped by 4 bases and J by 15 bases, with 13 bases between them. The CDR3 nucleotides are TGCGCCAGCAGCCCTACGGGTATCGACCTGACTTTC. It codes for CASSPTGIDLTF.

The chain links TRBV4-1 to TRBJ2-3; TRBD2 matches 10 bases. V lost 5 bases and J lost 2; bases outside the gene matches: 7. Per germline, CDR1 MGHRA and CDR2 YSYEKL. The CDR3 spans 16 residues. DNA of the CDR3: TGCGCCAGCAGCTACCTAGCGGGAGTGACCACAGATACGCAGTATTTT. This gives the protein CASSYLAGVTTDTQYF.

This clone appeared once. The rearrangement links TRBV14 to TRBJ2-7; D not resolved. Trimming stripped 3 bases from V and 0 bases from J, with 9 bases between. Germline V CDR1 and CDR2: SGHDN, FVKESK. The CDR3 runs 14 residues. The CDR3, as DNA: TGTGCCAGCAGCCACCCAGATGTCTCCTACGAGCAGTACTTC. Translating it yields CASSHPDVSYEQYF. Supplemented by reference TRBV14 and TRBJ2-7, the full variable domain reads EAGVTQFPSHSVIEKGQTVTLRCDPISGHDNLYWYRRVMGKEIKFLLHFVKESKQDESGMPNNRFLAERTGGTYSTLKVQPAELEDSGVYFCASSHPDVSYEQYFGPGTRLTVT.

V and J are TRBV10-1 and TRBJ2-3; weak D call: TRBD1 (6 bases). Germline CDR1 reads WNHNN; CDR2 reads SYGVQD (reference sequence). Trimming removed 3 bases from V and 6 bases from J, with 13 bases in between. This CDR3 region has 14 residues. The CDR3 spells CASSDGTGLDTQYF. As DNA, the CDR3 is TGCGCCAGCAGTGATGGCACAGGGTTGGATACGCAGTATTTT.

This rearrangement joins TRBV27 to TRBJ2-1; maybe TRBD2 (6 bases). This CDR3 is 16 amino acids long. V shed 3 bases and J shed 0 bases, with 12 bases lying between them. Germline V gives CDR1 MNHEY, CDR2 SMNVEV (reference sequence). The CDR3 DNA reads as TGTGCCAGCAGTTTGGCGGGACTGAGCTCCTACAATGAGCAGTTCTTC. Protein sequence: CASSLAGLSSYNEQFF.

The J gene is TRBJ2-2, the V gene TRBV27; 10 nucleotides agree with TRBD1. V lost 6 bases and J lost 5; bases outside the gene matches: 9. The CDR3 runs 16 residues. Germline V gene sequence: CDR1 MNHEY, CDR2 SMNVEV (reference sequence). The DNA of the CDR3 is TGTGCCAGCAGCTCCCGGGACAGGGGATATACCGGGGAGCTGTTTTTT. It encodes CASSSRDRGYTGELFF.

This clone has only a few counts. The V call is TRBV19, the J call TRBJ1-2, with TRBD1 identical over 9 bases. The CDR3 has 14 residues. Germline V lookup: CDR1 LNHDA, CDR2 SQIVND (reference sequence). Trimming at V came to 5 bases and at J to 5 bases, leaving 6 bases not matched to a gene. The CDR3 DNA sequence: TGTGCCAGTAGTCCCGGGACAGGGAAATATGGCTACACCTTC. Translation gives CASSPGTGKYGYTF.

By its share, this clone is medium-sized (0.01 to 0.1%). The J gene is TRBJ1-5, the V gene TRBV19; D possibly corresponds to TRBD1 (5 bases). This CDR3 has 15 amino acids. Germline CDR1 is LNHDA and CDR2 is SQIVND (reference sequence). The V end was cut by 6 bases, the J end by 5 bases, with 17 bases between. This CDR3 reads CASREPGRRDQPQHF. The DNA of the CDR3 is TGTGCCAGTAGGGAACCAGGGAGGAGGGATCAGCCCCAGCATTTT.

This clone is labeled as medium-sized. This chain joins TRBV11-2 and TRBJ1-2; D uncertain. The germline gives CDR1 SGHAT, CDR2 FQNNGV. The CDR3 extends over 12 amino acids. V gave up 2 bases and J gave up 4 bases, with 5 bases separating them. The CDR3 sequence: CASSLNTYGYTF. CDR3 in DNA: TGTGCCAGCAGCTTAAACACCTATGGCTACACCTTC.